Below, 29 T cell receptor beta chains from the same sample are listed, as sequenced in a study of T-cell memory formation after mild COVID-19. TCRdb fed the 5' RACE reads into MiXCR, producing one record per CDR3 protein. The sample yields roughly 600,000 distinct CDR3 sequences, roughly 17% seen once. The sample was PBMCs or a T cell subset sorted from them (not recorded which). The source is an adult woman who had mild COVID-19 (a few samples of this study predate the infection). Cell type and time point are not known.

The rearrangement uses TRBV18 and TRBJ2-2, with D possibly TRBD1 on 5 matching bases. Trimming stripped 2 bases from V and 6 bases from J, with 10 bases between. Germline V gene data show CDR1 as KGHSH and CDR2 as LQKENI. This CDR3 is built from 14 residues. CDR3 loop: CASSPSQGSGELFF. The CDR3 bases are TGTGCCAGCTCACCATCCCAGGGTTCCGGGGAGCTGTTTTTT.

About this clonotype: With a much larger clone just one base away, this may be a read error. This chain links TRBV27 with TRBJ1-2; 7 bases are shared with TRBD1. The CDR3 length is 13 residues. V shed 3 bases and J 3 bases; nucleotides not matched to a gene: 1. CDR1 MNHEY and CDR2 SMNVEV come from the germline V gene (reference sequence). The CDR3 nucleotides are TGTGCCAGCAGTTTTGGGACAGACTATGGCTACACCTTC. Its protein product is CASSFGTDYGYTF.

This clonotype occurred many times. This chain uses TRBV9 with TRBJ2-1; D gene unclear. V dropped 4 bases and J dropped 0 bases, with 11 bases sitting between them. The CDR3 runs 15 residues. CDR1 is SGDLS and CDR2 is YYNGEE in the germline V gene. The CDR3 DNA reads TGTGCCAGCAGCCTTACCCCGAGCTCCTACAATGAGCAGTTCTTC. This gives the protein CASSLTPSSYNEQFF.

The chain has TRBV5-1 and TRBJ2-7; D remains unclear. CDR1 is SGHRS and CDR2 is YFSETQ in the germline V gene. V lost 2 bases, J lost 6 bases, and 15 bases lay in between. The CDR3 covers 14 residues. Here the CDR3 reads CASSLRQGSREQYF. CDR3 nucleotide sequence: TGCGCCAGCAGCTTAAGACAAGGGTCTCGCGAGCAGTACTTC.

The V and J genes are TRBV4-2 and TRBJ1-5; no definite D call. The V gene lost 0 bases and the J gene lost 8 bases, with 11 bases spanning the gap. CDR1 is LGHNA and CDR2 is YNFKEQ in the germline V gene. The CDR3 totals 14 residues. The CDR3 loop reads CASSQDHRSEPQHF. CDR3 nucleotides: TGTGCCAGCAGCCAAGATCATCGGTCAGAGCCCCAGCATTTT.

This clonotype was seen more than once but under ten times. Here the CDR3 reads CASSLAGRYNSPLHF. CDR3 in DNA: TGTGCCAGCAGCCTAGCCGGGCGATATAATTCACCCCTCCACTTT. J is TRBJ1-6 and V is TRBV3-1; D remains unclear. The CDR3 covers 15 residues. From germline, CDR1 is LGHDT and CDR2 YNNKEL (reference sequence). V lost 4 bases, J lost 4 bases, and 11 bases lay in between.

There are a few counts of this clonotype. The V call is TRBV20-1, the J call TRBJ2-1, with TRBD2 identical over 13 bases. CDR1 and CDR2 from the germline V gene are DFQATT and SNEGSKA (reference sequence). The CDR3 consists of 16 residues. V lost 2 bases and J lost 8; bases outside the gene matches: 9. DNA for the CDR3: TGCAGTGCTAGAACTAGCGGGAGGGTCATAGGGGATGAGCAGTTCTTC. It is translated as CSARTSGRVIGDEQFF.

This clonotype was detected only a few times. The chain has TRBV6-5 and TRBJ1-2; D not resolved. The CDR3 sequence is 14 residues long. Trimming took off 1 base at V and 8 bases at J, with 14 bases between the two ends. The germline gives CDR1 MNHEY, CDR2 SVGAGI. The CDR3 loop reads CASSYWGDTAGYTF. In nucleotides, the CDR3 is TGTGCCAGCAGTTACTGGGGAGACACGGCAGGCTACACCTTC.

The rearrangement joins TRBV20-1 to TRBJ2-7; TRBD2 matches at 7 bases. The CDR3 is 13 residues long. V was clipped by 2 bases and J by 4 bases; unmatched bases: 5. Per germline, CDR1 DFQATT and CDR2 SNEGSKA (reference sequence). The CDR3 reads CSARKGLEYEQYF. CDR3 sequence (DNA): TGCAGTGCTAGAAAAGGACTAGAGTACGAGCAGTACTTC.

There are a few counts of this clonotype. The chain carries TRBV25-1 and TRBJ1-2; TRBD1 matches at 10 bases. Germline lookup yields CDR1 MGHDK and CDR2 SYGVNS. The CDR3 runs to 15 residues. Trimming cost V 2 bases and J 7 bases; bases outside gene matches: 7. The CDR3 bases are TGTGCCAGCAGTGAACCCGGGACAGGGGTCCCTGGCTACACCTTC. Amino acids: CASSEPGTGVPGYTF.

This clonotype has more than one count but fewer than ten. The V call is TRBV7-2, the J call TRBJ2-7; 10 bases line up with TRBD1. The CDR3 runs 15 residues. The germline gives CDR1 SGHTA, CDR2 FQGNSA. V gave up 5 bases and J gave up 3 bases; unmatched junction bases: 7. CDR3: CASSSRDRGFYEQYF. In DNA form, the CDR3 reads TGTGCCAGCAGCAGCCGGGACAGGGGTTTCTACGAGCAGTACTTC. Full variable domain (outside the CDR3, taken from reference TRBV7-2 and TRBJ2-7): GAGVSQSPSNKVTEKGKDVELRCDPISGHTALYWYRQSLGQGLEFLIYFQGNSAPDKSGLPSDRFSAERTGGSVSTLTIQRTQQEDSAVYLCASSSRDRGFYEQYFGPGTRLTVT.

This clonotype occurred a few times. The rearrangement joins TRBV6-1 to TRBJ2-7, with D possibly matching TRBD2 (5 bases). CDR3 length: 11 residues. V gave up 9 bases and J gave up 7 bases, with 13 bases separating them. Germline V gene data show CDR1 as MNHNS and CDR2 as SASEGT. This CDR3 is CASQLWEEQYF. In nucleotides, the CDR3 is TGTGCCAGTCAATTATGGGAGGAGCAGTACTTC.

This clonotype was counted a few times. The rearrangement uses TRBV7-9 and TRBJ1-2; 7 bases align to TRBD1. This CDR3 region has 13 residues. V was pared by 5 bases and J by 4 bases, with 4 bases of the junction left unmatched. Germline CDR1 SEHNR, CDR2 FQNEAQ (reference sequence). The CDR3 loop reads CASSGDSLYGYTF. For the CDR3, the DNA is TGTGCCAGCAGCGGGGACAGCCTCTATGGCTACACCTTC.

This clonotype was seen a handful of times. The CDR3 DNA reads TGTGCCAGCTCACCGAGGACAGGGCGAACAGATACGCAGTATTTT. This translates into CASSPRTGRTDTQYF. The J gene is TRBJ2-3, the V gene TRBV18; TRBD1 matches at 8 bases. From germline, CDR1 is KGHSH and CDR2 LQKENI. V was pared by 3 bases and J by 3 bases, with 5 bases of the junction left unmatched. The CDR3 is 15 residues long.

J is TRBJ2-3 and V is TRBV5-5; 9 nucleotides line up with TRBD2. The CDR3 extends over 16 amino acids. The germline V gene encodes CDR1 SGHKS and CDR2 YYEKEE (reference sequence). The J segment lost 6 bases and the V segment lost 2 bases, leaving 10 bases of the junction unmatched. The CDR3 nucleotides are TGTGCCAGCAGCTTCGACACTAGCGGGCCTGGGGATACGCAGTATTTT. Its protein product is CASSFDTSGPGDTQYF.

The chain carries TRBV9 and TRBJ2-3, with 7 bases matching TRBD1. The ends lost 4 bases at V and 6 bases at J; junction bases unmatched: 5. The germline gives CDR1 SGDLS, CDR2 YYNGEE. CDR3 size: 13 residues. The CDR3, as DNA: TGTGCCAGCAGCCCGACAGGGTTGGATACGCAGTATTTT. This gives the protein CASSPTGLDTQYF.

This clonotype was seen many times. This chain connects TRBV7-2 to TRBJ1-2, with D possibly TRBD1 on 5 matching bases. The CDR3 loop spans 11 amino acids. The germline CDR1 and CDR2 sequences are SGHTA and FQGNSA. V dropped 3 bases and J dropped 14 bases, with 13 bases sitting between them. CDR3 loop: CASSFSQVATF. The CDR3 nucleotides read TGTGCCAGCAGCTTCTCACAGGTGGCGACCTTC.

The chain has TRBV30 and TRBJ2-1; either TRBD1 or TRBD2 may fit D (5 bases each). The CDR3 has 12 residues. V gave up 2 bases and J gave up 8 bases, with 10 bases separating them. Germline V gene data show CDR1 as GTSNPN and CDR2 as SVGIG (reference sequence). CDR3: CAWSRGLDEQFF. Here the CDR3 DNA reads TGTGCCTGGAGTCGGGGCCTGGATGAGCAGTTCTTC.

The V gene is TRBV12-3 or TRBV12-4, the J gene TRBJ2-1, with D perhaps TRBD1 (6 bases). The V gene lost 3 bases and the J gene lost 8 bases, with 17 bases spanning the gap. The length of the CDR3 is 15 residues. CDR3: CASSFRGRGIDEQFF. For the CDR3, the DNA is TGTGCCAGCAGTTTCCGGGGCAGGGGAATCGATGAGCAGTTCTTC.

V gene TRBV7-6 combines with J gene TRBJ1-1; 8 bases map to TRBD1. Germline CDR1 and CDR2: SGHVS and FNYEAQ. The CDR3 contains 14 residues. V was pared by 6 bases and J by 4 bases, with 7 bases of the junction left unmatched. For the CDR3, the DNA is TGTGCCAGCAGGCAAGGACAGGGTTCCACTGAAGCTTTCTTT. It translates to CASRQGQGSTEAFF.

Only a few counts were recorded for this clonotype. The chain recombines TRBV20-1 with TRBJ2-3, with 14 bases identical to TRBD2. J gave up 1 base and V 6 bases, and 6 bases lay outside the gene matches. The CDR3 totals 16 residues. Germline CDR1 DFQATT, CDR2 SNEGSKA (reference sequence). Written as DNA, the CDR3 is TGCAGTGCCTTGCTGGGACTAGCGGGAGGCACAGATACGCAGTATTTT. Encoded protein: CSALLGLAGGTDTQYF.

This clonotype was seen ten or more times. The chain has TRBV20-1 and TRBJ1-1, with D perhaps TRBD1 (6 bases). V was cut by 6 bases and J by 1 base, with 15 bases left in between. Germline CDR1 and CDR2: DFQATT and SNEGSKA (reference sequence). The CDR3 sequence is 14 residues long. DNA of the CDR3: TGCAGTGCCAGGGGTTTTGTTCAGAACACTGAAGCTTTCTTT. It specifies CSARGFVQNTEAFF.

This chain uses TRBV6-4 with TRBJ2-1, with 7 bases lining up with TRBD2. This CDR3 contains 13 residues. CDR1 is MRHNA and CDR2 is SNTAGT in the germline V gene. V dropped 4 bases and J dropped 10; count of bases not matched to a gene: 7. CDR3 amino acids: CASSATSVLEQFF. The CDR3, as DNA: TGTGCCAGCAGTGCCACTAGCGTCCTAGAGCAGTTCTTC.

The J gene is TRBJ2-7, the V gene TRBV29-1; the D gene is possibly TRBD1 (6 bases). V lost 6 bases to trimming and J lost 4 bases, with 19 bases between them. This CDR3 spans 14 amino acids. Germline values: CDR1 SQVTM, CDR2 ANQGSEA. The CDR3 sequence: CSVDSRGDGYEQYF. In nucleotides, the CDR3 is TGCAGCGTAGACAGCAGGGGTGATGGATACGAGCAGTACTTC.

This clonotype was seen only a few times. The chain recombines TRBV9 with TRBJ2-7; D remains unclear. V was clipped by 0 bases and J by 2 bases, with 9 bases between them. This CDR3 has 14 residues. Germline values: CDR1 SGDLS, CDR2 YYNGEE. The CDR3 DNA is TGTGCCAGCAGCGTAGGGGCCGGACCCTACGAGCAGTACTTC. Translation gives CASSVGAGPYEQYF.

The CDR3 nucleotides read TGTGCCAGCAGTGAACGGCGAACGGACACTGAAGCTTTCTTT. Translated, it gives CASSERRTDTEAFF. The rearrangement joins TRBV6-1 to TRBJ1-1; D gene ambiguous. The CDR3 loop spans 14 amino acids. Trimming left V 2 bases short and J 3 bases short, with 10 bases between. The germline CDR1 and CDR2 sequences are MNHNS and SASEGT.

This clonotype was seen at least ten times. J is TRBJ2-3 and V is TRBV7-3; tentatively, D is TRBD1 or TRBD2 (6 bases each). Trimming removed 2 bases from V and 4 bases from J, with 10 bases in between. Germline assignment: CDR1 SGHTA and CDR2 FQGTGA. This CDR3 comprises 14 residues. DNA for the CDR3: TGTGCCAGCAGCTTAGCCGGGGGCGCAGATACGCAGTATTTT. Translated, it gives CASSLAGGADTQYF.

The chain combines TRBV5-1 with TRBJ1-2, with D hard to call. Trimming removed 2 bases at V and 3 bases at J, with 20 bases between. There are 17 residues in the CDR3. Germline V lookup: CDR1 SGHRS, CDR2 YFSETQ. The CDR3 protein is CASSLVSAATSYYGYTF. The CDR3 nucleotides are TGCGCCAGCAGCTTAGTCAGCGCTGCTACGTCGTACTATGGCTACACCTTC.

The chain recombines TRBV7-9 with TRBJ2-3; perhaps TRBD2 as D (5 bases). The V end was cut by 2 bases, the J end by 2 bases, with 14 bases between. Germline CDR1 SEHNR, CDR2 FQNEAQ (reference sequence). This CDR3 is 16 amino acids long. Here the CDR3 DNA reads TGTGCCAGCAGCTTAATCTCAGGTCGGGACACAGATACGCAGTATTTT. Translating gives CASSLISGRDTDTQYF.